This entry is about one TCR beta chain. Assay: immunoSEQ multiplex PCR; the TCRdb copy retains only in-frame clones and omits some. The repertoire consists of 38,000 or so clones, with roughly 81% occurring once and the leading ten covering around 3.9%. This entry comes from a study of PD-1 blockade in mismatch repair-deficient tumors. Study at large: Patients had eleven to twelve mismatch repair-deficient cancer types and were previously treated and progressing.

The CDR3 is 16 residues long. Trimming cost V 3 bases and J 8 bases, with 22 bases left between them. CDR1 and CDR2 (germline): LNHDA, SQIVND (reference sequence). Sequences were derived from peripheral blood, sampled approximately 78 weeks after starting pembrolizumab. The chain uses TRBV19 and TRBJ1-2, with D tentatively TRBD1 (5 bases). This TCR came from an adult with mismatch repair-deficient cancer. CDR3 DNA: TGTGCCAGTAGTATCGCTGGGGCTGTACTTTTTGTCGGCTACACCTTC. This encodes CASSIAGAVLFVGYTF.